The 2 T cell receptor beta chains presented below share a single source sample, sequenced in a study of T cell changes during pregnancy in multiple sclerosis. The data were produced by immunoSEQ multiplex PCR, yet TCRdb's version contains in-frame clones alone and is incomplete. The sample carries 90,000 to 95,000 clones, roughly 93% recorded once. The material sequenced was peripheral blood, taken in the first trimester of pregnancy. Every receptor here comes from a female donor with multiple sclerosis, enrolled in a pregnancy study.

V usage is TRBV5-6 and J usage is TRBJ2-5; D is possibly TRBD1 (5 bases). Germline values: CDR1 SGHDT, CDR2 YYEEEE. The CDR3 runs to 15 residues. V dropped 3 bases and J dropped 4 bases, with 16 bases sitting between them. CDR3 DNA: TGTGCCAGCAGCTCCGGAGCCTGGACACTAGAGACCCAGTACTTC. Amino acids: CASSSGAWTLETQYF.

The chain is built from TRBV14 and TRBJ1-1; tentatively, D is TRBD1 (5 bases). The germline V gene has CDR1 SGHDN and CDR2 FVKESK. V lost 3 bases and J 0 bases, leaving 20 bases between the germline ends. The CDR3 consists of 18 residues. The CDR3 DNA reads as TGTGCCAGCAGCCAGGGGCCCCCACACCTGTTCATGAACACTGAAGCTTTCTTT. Encoded protein: CASSQGPPHLFMNTEAFF.